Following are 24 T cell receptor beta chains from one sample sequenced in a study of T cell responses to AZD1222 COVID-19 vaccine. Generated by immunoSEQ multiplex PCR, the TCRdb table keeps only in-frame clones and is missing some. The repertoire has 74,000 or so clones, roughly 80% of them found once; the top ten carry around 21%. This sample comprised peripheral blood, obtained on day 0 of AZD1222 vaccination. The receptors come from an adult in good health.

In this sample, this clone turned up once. The CDR3 coding sequence is TGCGCCAGCAGCCTAGGTGGGACAGGGGGCCAGGATACGCAGTATTTT. This gives the protein CASSLGGTGGQDTQYF. The chain joins TRBV5-1 to TRBJ2-3; 12 bases line up with TRBD1. The CDR3 consists of 16 residues. CDR1 SGHRS and CDR2 YFSETQ come from the germline V gene. The junction had 9 bases not matched to a gene; V was cut back by 4 bases and J by 6 bases.

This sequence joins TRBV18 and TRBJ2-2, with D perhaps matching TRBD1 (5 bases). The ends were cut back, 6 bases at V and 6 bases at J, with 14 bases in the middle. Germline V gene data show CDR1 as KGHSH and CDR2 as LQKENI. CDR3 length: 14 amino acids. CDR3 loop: CASSRLQESGELFF. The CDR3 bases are TGTGCCAGCTCCCGATTACAGGAATCCGGGGAGCTGTTTTTT. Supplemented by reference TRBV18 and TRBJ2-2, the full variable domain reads NAGVMQNPRHLVRRRGQEARLRCSPMKGHSHVYWYRQLPEEGLKFMVYLQKENIIDESGMPKERFSAEFPKEGPSILRIQQVVRGDSAAYFCASSRLQESGELFFGEGSRLTVL.

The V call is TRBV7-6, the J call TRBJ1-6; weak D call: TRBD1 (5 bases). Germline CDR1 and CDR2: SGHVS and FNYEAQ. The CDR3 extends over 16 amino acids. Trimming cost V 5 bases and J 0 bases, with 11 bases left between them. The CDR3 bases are TGTGCCAGCAGCCATCCAGGGCACTCCTATAATTCACCCCTCCACTTT. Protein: CASSHPGHSYNSPLHF.

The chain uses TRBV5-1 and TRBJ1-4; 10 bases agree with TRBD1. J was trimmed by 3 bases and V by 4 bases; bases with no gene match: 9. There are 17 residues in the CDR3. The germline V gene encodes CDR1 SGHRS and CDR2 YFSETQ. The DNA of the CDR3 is TGCGCCAGCAGCCCCGGGACAGGGGTACCGGCTAATGAAAAACTGTTTTTT. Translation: CASSPGTGVPANEKLFF.

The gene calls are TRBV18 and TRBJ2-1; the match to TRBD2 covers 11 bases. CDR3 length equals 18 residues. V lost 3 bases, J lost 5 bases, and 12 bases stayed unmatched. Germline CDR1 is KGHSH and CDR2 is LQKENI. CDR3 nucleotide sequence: TGTGCCAGCTCACCTTACCCCGGTCCGGGACTAGCGGACAATGAGCAGTTCTTC. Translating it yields CASSPYPGPGLADNEQFF.

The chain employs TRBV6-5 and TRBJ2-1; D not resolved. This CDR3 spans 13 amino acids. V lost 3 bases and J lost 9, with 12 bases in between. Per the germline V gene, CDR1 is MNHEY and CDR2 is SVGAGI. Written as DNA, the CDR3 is TGTGCCAGCAGTTATCCAGTAATGGGTGAGCAGTTCTTC. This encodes CASSYPVMGEQFF.

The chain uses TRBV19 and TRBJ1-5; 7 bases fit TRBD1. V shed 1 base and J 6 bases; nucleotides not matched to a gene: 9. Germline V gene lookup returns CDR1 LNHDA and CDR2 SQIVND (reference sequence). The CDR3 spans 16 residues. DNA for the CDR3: TGTGCCAGTAGTATAGTAGGGACAGCCTGGGGTCAGCCCCAGCATTTT. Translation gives CASSIVGTAWGQPQHF.

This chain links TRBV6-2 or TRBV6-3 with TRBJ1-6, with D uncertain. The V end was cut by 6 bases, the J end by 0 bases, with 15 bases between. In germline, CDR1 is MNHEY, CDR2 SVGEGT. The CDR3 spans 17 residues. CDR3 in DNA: TGTGCCAGCAGCCCGCCCTACGTTGGCTCCTATAATTCACCCCTCCACTTT. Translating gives CASSPPYVGSYNSPLHF.

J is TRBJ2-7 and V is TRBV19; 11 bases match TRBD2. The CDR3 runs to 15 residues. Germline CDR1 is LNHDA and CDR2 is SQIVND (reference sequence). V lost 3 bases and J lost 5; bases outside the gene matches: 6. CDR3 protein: CASSITSGSGDEQYF. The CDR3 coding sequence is TGTGCCAGTAGTATTACTAGCGGGAGTGGCGACGAGCAGTACTTC.

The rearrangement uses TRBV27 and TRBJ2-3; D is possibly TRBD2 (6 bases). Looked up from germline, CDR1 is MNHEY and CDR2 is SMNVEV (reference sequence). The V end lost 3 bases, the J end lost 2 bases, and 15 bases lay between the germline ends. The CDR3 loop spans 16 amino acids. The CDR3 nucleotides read TGTGCCAGCAGTTTCGGCGGAGCGGGCTACACAGATACGCAGTATTTT. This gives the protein CASSFGGAGYTDTQYF.

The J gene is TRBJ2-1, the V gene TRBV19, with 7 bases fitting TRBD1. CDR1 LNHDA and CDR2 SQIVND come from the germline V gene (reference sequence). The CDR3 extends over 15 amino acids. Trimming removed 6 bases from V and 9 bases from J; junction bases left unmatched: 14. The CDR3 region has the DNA TGTGCCAGTAGCAAGACAGGTGCACCAGGGGGTGAGCAGTTCTTC. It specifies CASSKTGAPGGEQFF.

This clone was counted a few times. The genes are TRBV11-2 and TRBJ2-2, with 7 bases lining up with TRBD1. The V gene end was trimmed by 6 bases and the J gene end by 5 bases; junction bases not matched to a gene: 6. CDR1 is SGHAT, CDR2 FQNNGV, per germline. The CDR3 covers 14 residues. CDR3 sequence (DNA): TGTGCCAGCAGTCGCAACAGGGGAACCGGGGAGCTGTTTTTT. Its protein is CASSRNRGTGELFF.

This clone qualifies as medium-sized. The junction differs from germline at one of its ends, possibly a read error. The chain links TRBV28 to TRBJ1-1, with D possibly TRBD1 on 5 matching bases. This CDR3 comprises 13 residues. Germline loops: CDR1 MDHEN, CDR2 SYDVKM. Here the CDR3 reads CASGQRGNPEAFF. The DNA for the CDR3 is TGTGCCAGCGGCCAGCGGGGGAACCCTGAAGCTTTCTTT.

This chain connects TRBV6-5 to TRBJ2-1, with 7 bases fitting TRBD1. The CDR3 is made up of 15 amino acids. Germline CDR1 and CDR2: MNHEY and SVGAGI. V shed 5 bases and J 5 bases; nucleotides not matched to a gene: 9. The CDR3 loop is CASSPGTEVNNEQFF. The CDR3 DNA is TGTGCCAGCAGTCCTGGGACAGAAGTCAACAATGAGCAGTTCTTC.

CDR3 DNA sequence: TGTGCCAGCCTCTACAGGGAGGGTGAAAAACTGTTTTTT. This codes for CASLYREGEKLFF. V and J are TRBV2 and TRBJ1-4; D may be TRBD1 (6 bases). The length of the CDR3 is 13 residues. Germline CDR1 is SNHLY and CDR2 is FYNNEI. Between the trimmed V and J ends, which lost 8 bases and 7 bases, there was a span of 14 bases.

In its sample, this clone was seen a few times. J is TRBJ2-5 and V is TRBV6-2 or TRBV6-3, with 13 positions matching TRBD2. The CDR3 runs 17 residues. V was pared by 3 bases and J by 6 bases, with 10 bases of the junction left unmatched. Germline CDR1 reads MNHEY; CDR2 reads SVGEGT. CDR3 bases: TGTGCCAGCAGTTATGCTACTAGCGGGAGGGCAGGGAAGACCCAGTACTTC. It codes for CASSYATSGRAGKTQYF.

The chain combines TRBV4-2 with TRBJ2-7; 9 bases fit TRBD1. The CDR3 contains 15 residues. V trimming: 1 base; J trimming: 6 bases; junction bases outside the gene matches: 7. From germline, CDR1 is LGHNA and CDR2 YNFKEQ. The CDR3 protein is CASSQVRDRAVEQYF. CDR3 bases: TGTGCCAGCAGCCAAGTCCGGGACAGGGCGGTCGAGCAGTACTTC.

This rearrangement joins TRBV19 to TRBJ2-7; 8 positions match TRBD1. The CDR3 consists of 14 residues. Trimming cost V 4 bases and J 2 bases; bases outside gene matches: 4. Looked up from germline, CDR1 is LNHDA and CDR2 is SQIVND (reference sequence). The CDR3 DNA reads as TGTGCCAGTAGTACCCCGGACAGGGCCTACGAGCAGTACTTC. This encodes CASSTPDRAYEQYF.

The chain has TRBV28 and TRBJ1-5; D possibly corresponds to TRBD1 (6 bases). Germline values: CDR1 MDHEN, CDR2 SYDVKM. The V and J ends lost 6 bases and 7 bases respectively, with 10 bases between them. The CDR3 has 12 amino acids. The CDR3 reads CASSNGGQPQHF. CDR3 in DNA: TGTGCCAGCAGCAACGGGGGCCAGCCCCAGCATTTT.

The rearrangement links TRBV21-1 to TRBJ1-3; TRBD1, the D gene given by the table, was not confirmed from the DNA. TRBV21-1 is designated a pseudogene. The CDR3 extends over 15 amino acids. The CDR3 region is CASKGDRPFGNTIYF. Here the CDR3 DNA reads TGTGCCAGCAAGGGGGACAGGCCGTTCGGAAACACCATATATTTT.

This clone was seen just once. CDR3 sequence: CAWSDSLNTEAFF. DNA for the CDR3: TGTGCCTGGAGTGATAGTCTAAACACTGAAGCTTTCTTT. The chain is built from TRBV30 and TRBJ1-1, with no clear D. Trimming removed 1 base from V and 2 bases from J, with 8 bases in between. The CDR3 covers 13 residues. The germline gives CDR1 GTSNPN, CDR2 SVGIG (reference sequence).

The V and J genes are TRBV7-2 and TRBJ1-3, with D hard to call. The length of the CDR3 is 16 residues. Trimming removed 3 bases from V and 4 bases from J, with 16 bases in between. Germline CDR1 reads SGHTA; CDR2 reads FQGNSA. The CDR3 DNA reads TGTGCCAGCAGCTTTGTCGGTTCCAATTCCGGAAACACCATATATTTT. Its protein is CASSFVGSNSGNTIYF.

The CDR3: CASRPGQGYTDTQYF. Here the CDR3 DNA reads TGTGCCAGCAGACCCGGACAGGGGTACACAGATACGCAGTATTTT. The chain is built from TRBV2 and TRBJ2-3; 9 nucleotides agree with TRBD1. The CDR3 contains 15 residues. The germline V gene encodes CDR1 SNHLY and CDR2 FYNNEI. With V trimmed by 6 bases and J by 2 bases, 6 bases remained unmatched. Drawing the rest from reference TRBV2 and TRBJ2-3, the complete variable domain is EPEVTQTPSHQVTQMGQEVILRCVPISNHLYFYWYRQILGQKVEFLVSFYNNEISEKSEIFDDQFSVERPDGSNFTLKIRSTKLEDSAMYFCASRPGQGYTDTQYFGPGTRLTVL.

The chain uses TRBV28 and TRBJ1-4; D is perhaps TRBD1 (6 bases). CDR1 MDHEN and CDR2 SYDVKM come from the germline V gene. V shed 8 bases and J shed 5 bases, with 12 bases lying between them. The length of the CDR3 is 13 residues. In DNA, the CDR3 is TGTGCCAGCCAGGGAGGGGGGAATGAAAAACTGTTTTTT. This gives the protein CASQGGGNEKLFF.